This T cell receptor (beta chain) appears in the sequencing data of a study of cytomegalovirus exposure and HLA in healthy donors (dated 2017 in TCRdb). Background for the entire study: According to an earlier analysis of 587 of the donors, 150 million to 200 million T cells yielded 120 million or so unique TCR beta sequences and roughly 280 Gb of sequence data. Along with the approximately 650-subject first cohort, a separate validation cohort of 120 different subjects was used. Among 398 genotyped donors of the cohort, an average of about 240,000 unique TCR beta nucleotide sequences were sequenced per donor, roughly 20% of them non-productive. An earlier analysis of a few hundred of the donors applied high-throughput TCR beta sequencing to assess whether each TCR beta V gene segment acted as functional or pseudogenic. Both class I and class II loci were covered by HLA typing, at four-digit resolution. In a later genetic analysis, genome-wide SNP genotypes for about 65% of the roughly 700 donors were used, and that subset was treated as a discovery cohort. Using immunosequencing, the study profiled T cell repertoires from 500 to 800 subjects and related those repertoires to cytomegalovirus serostatus. The study combined high-throughput TCR immunosequencing, statistical association of individual TCRs with disease status, and machine learning to predict cytomegalovirus infection status. An early release that covered about 600 HLA-typed donors contained approximately 320 gigabases of sequencing data and about 84 million unique TCR sequences. Typing coverage varied by locus: about 620-630 donors for A, B, C, DRB1 and DQB1; roughly 520 for DQA1; more than 600 for DPA1; roughly 450 for DPB1. A few DR-DQ haplotypes were handled as single units for association and clustering because linkage in the cohort was strong. The study aimed to test whether cataloging public T cell receptors could reveal signatures of past pathogen exposure. Rather than using new phenotypic data, the later analysis identified candidate immune exposures from TCR beta sequences and from how often those sequences occurred across donors. Donor age, sex, ethnicity and CMV serostatus were collected together with the repertoire data. All discovery cohort repertoires had been generated using a single sequencing platform. In a later analysis, previously published TCR beta repertoires from hundreds of donors were re-analyzed and high-resolution HLA genotyping was added so that TCR occurrence patterns could be studied. The genetic ancestry cluster associated with self-reported Caucasian donors included roughly four fifths of the 398 genotyped donors. Broad study findings and their caveats: A group of highly shared sequence variants was considered likely to be a technical artifact of the sequencing pipeline. The study gave a list of 150 to 200 TCR beta chains associated with cytomegalovirus. Correlated functional status among segregating V segments might reflect linkage disequilibrium, but an unknown experimental factor could not be ruled out. The classifier was reported to diagnose cytomegalovirus status with high specificity and sensitivity in both the original and validation cohorts. A later genetic analysis associated a missense DCLRE1C variant with V-gene and J-gene trimming of TCR beta chains, and an independent cohort replicated the association. In an earlier analysis of over 550 of the donors, most TCR beta V segments were observed in productive rearrangements about 90% or about 30% of the time, broadly matching IMGT annotations. Compared with the approximately 720-donor mean, donors in an Asian-associated ancestry cluster had fewer N-insertions in productive TCRs, according to a later genetic analysis. The authors suggested that the approach could potentially be generalized to other disease states and immunological phenotypes. The earlier analysis of 587 of the donors excluded around 17 rarely observed V segments, including chromosome 9 orphons, because counts were too low. Because HLA typing was unavailable for some donors at each locus, only the typed subset was used in association tests. CMV serostatus was the only immune exposure information available for the cohort. According to a later analysis, most CMV-associated TCR beta chains appeared to be HLA-restricted, and the HLA associations seemed to be driven largely by CMV exposure. In this cohort, only TCR beta chains were sequenced, and detectable features were limited by the absence of alpha or paired-chain data. A later analysis associated 17,000 or so TCR beta sequences with specific HLA alleles at a false discovery rate of 0.05. Presence/absence analyses assumed roughly uniform sequencing depth across donors, an assumption that may not hold. Assigning TCR associations to individual alleles was difficult when HLA alleles, especially DR and DQ, strongly co-occurred. A later analysis found that HLA-associated TCR beta chains were more clonally expanded and had lower generation probabilities than equally common non-associated chains. In vitro tests confirmed that three of the cytomegalovirus-associated TCR beta chains recognize cytomegalovirus antigens. A later analysis reported that several top co-occurrence clusters appeared linked to parvovirus B19, influenza, CMV and Epstein-Barr virus. Some IMGT-functional V segments, including TRBV6-2 and TRBV6-3, could not be told apart with the 87-base-pair reads, so those segments were excluded. In a later analysis, the rate of TCR association differed among HLA loci, with DRB1 alleles having the most associated TCRs and HLA-C alleles having the fewest. A further reported finding was that TCR beta sequences accurately predicted the HLA-A and HLA-B alleles for most subjects in the first cohort. Most TCR sequences were observed very rarely across donors, whereas some public TCRs were present in many individuals.

The cohort consisted of 600 or so healthy bone marrow donors. At the time of sampling, all cohort members were nominally healthy, though unrecorded immune exposures were likely present. The donor tested CMV seronegative and was one of the 352 seronegative cohort members. A peripheral blood sample was provided by each donor, and peripheral blood mononuclear cells were used for TCR beta sequencing. Genomic DNA extraction from the blood cell samples was performed with the Qiagen DNeasy Blood Extraction Kit. Receptors were amplified or captured by the immunoSEQ multiplex PCR assay. The multiplex PCR relied on a mix of 60 forward primers for TCR Vbeta segments and 13 reverse primers for TCR Jbeta segments. A multiplex PCR assay on genomic DNA amplified the CDR3 region of rearranged TCR beta genes. On the Illumina HiSeq System, the amplified TCR beta libraries were sequenced as 87-base-pair reads. In the source study's methods: In a later analysis, some 80 million unique TCR beta chains were counted across the approximately 670 repertoires, and roughly 9.9 million of these chains were shared by at least two donors. To remove PCR and sequencing errors, raw reads were error-corrected and collapsed into unique sequences using a nearest-neighbor algorithm that merged closely related sequences. To assign V, D and J gene segments, CDR3 sequences were aligned to IMGT reference sequences. For a sequence to be retained, a match of at least six nucleotides was required to both a V gene segment and a J gene segment. A rearrangement counted as productive if the CDR3 had no stop codons and remained in frame with V and J, and every other rearrangement counted as non-productive. Following IMGT convention, CDR3 was defined as the stretch from the second conserved V-encoded cysteine to the conserved J-encoded phenylalanine. The earlier analysis of a few hundred of the donors excluded any sequence lacking an unambiguous match to a single V gene segment. An earlier analysis of 550 to 650 of the donors classified V segments as functional when productive rearrangements were above 56.7% and as segregating when the standard deviation between donors was above 5%. To diagnose cytomegalovirus status from the catalog of TCR beta chain sequences, a statistical classification framework was built. In a later analysis, V and J genes were assigned by comparing TCR nucleotide sequences against IMGT/GENE-DB human TR gene sequences. A later analysis assigned CDR3 sequences and most-parsimonious VDJ recombination scenarios with the TCRdist pipeline. In a later analysis, each TCR beta chain was defined by its CDR3 amino acid sequence together with its V-gene family, and reads without a unique V-gene family were excluded. To address suspected cross-contamination and a sequencing artifact, a later analysis removed under 600 highly shared, low-generation-probability nucleotide sequences. In a later analysis, a clonal expansion index for each public chain was calculated from normalized within-repertoire ranks of inferred template counts. In a later analysis, generation probabilities were computed using a VDJ recombination model fitted to out-of-frame rearrangements, and the results were checked against IGoR. A later analysis scored TCR-TCR, TCR-HLA and TCR-CMV co-occurrence with hypergeometric tests, applying a repertoire-size bias correction to TCR pairs. A later analysis estimated false discovery rates by permuting HLA or CMV assignments 20 times. In a later analysis, co-occurring TCRs were grouped using DBSCAN, with TCRdist sequence similarity added in when clustering inside HLA-allele-positive subsets. Repertoires with fewer than 30,000 or more than 120,000 public chains were left out of co-occurrence clustering, as were five repertoires with anomalous nucleotide sharing. TCRdb took this table from immuneACCESS and kept in-frame rearrangements with V and J called. Such tables lack part of the clones; where checked against another copy, unresolved V genes explain under half of the gap, and the rest is unexplained. V and J calls and clone size are given by that table; D and trimming were obtained from the DNA. This sample has over 150,000 clones in its table, and 75% of those were observed once. The ten largest clones add up to over 4.5% of the sample.

In regard to this clone: Its binding antigen is unknown. No base quality values were provided; no much bigger clone lies one nucleotide off.

The germline V gene specifies MNHEY as CDR1 and SVGAGI as CDR2. Trimming at the junction amounts to 8 bases on V and 4 bases on J, and the germline ends lie 14 bases apart. From the cysteine up to the phenylalanine, the CDR3 has a length of 13 residues. Only CDR3 DNA is held: 39 bases, read in frame from base 1. This TCR was recovered from a male donor in good health and CMV-seronegative. The specimen sequenced was PBMCs. Here the chain combines TRBV6-5 and TRBJ1-1; a tentative D call is TRBD1 (5 bases match). This receptor carries the CDR3 CASHPDTITEAFF. The base sequence is TGTGCCAGCCATCCGGACACCATCACTGAAGCTTTCTTT.